What follows is one T cell receptor (beta chain) and its context. Antigen: not known. V shed 2 bases and J shed 2 bases, with 16 bases lying between them. This CDR3 spans 16 amino acids. CDR1 LGHDT and CDR2 YNNKEL come from the germline V gene (reference sequence). Sequenced by immunoSEQ multiplex PCR; TCRdb stores in-frame clones only, minus some. The sample lists some 340,000 clones, around 84% seen once, with around 1.9% in the top ten. This specimen comes from a study of Ad26.COV2.S vaccination and SARS-CoV-2 variants. As for the study in general: Ad26.COV2.S arm of COV1001 included the donor. Ad26.COV2.S was injected intramuscularly once or twice, 56 days apart. Findings and limits, study-wide: Following vaccination, spike-specific CD8+ and CD4+ T cell responses reportedly exhibited substantial breadth.

Treatment in this sample: over 15 received Ad26.COV2.S at low or high dose, single or two shots; about 5 received placebo; per-sample allocation not given. Vaccine and placebo recipients were sampled on day 63 after the first injection. Sequencing was performed on peripheral blood, taken in a trial of Ad26.COV2.S vaccine versus placebo. The gene calls are TRBV3-1 (or the pseudogene TRBV3-2) and TRBJ2-7; tentatively, D is TRBD1 (6 bases). This clonotype was sampled from a person aged 18-60 years who received the Ad26.COV2.S COVID-19 vaccine or a placebo. As DNA, the CDR3 is TGTGCCAGCAGCCAATACGGGGCCAGGGGACCCTACGAGCAGTACTTC. Translated, it gives CASSQYGARGPYEQYF.